This TCR beta chain was captured by sequencing in a study of T cells in Graves' hyperthyroidism and ophthalmopathy. This clonotype was detected many times. Researchers amplified the TCR beta CDR3 regions from RNA transcripts. The TCR CDR3 was amplified in a first-round RT-PCR using the HTBI primer set. MiXCR, run by TCRdb on the multiplex PCR reads, gives a single entry per CDR3 protein. The sample has fewer than 700,000 distinct CDR3 sequences; over 15% are singletons. The TCR was taken from a woman between 18 and 29 years old with Graves' ophthalmopathy. The sequencing sample was made of blood.

The chain's CDR3 is CASSLERSTITYEQYF. The CDR3 DNA follows: TGTGCCAGCAGCTTAGAGCGGAGCACAATTACCTACGAGCAGTACTTC. The V gene is TRBV11-2, the J gene TRBJ2-7; D remains unclear. Looked up from germline, CDR1 is SGHAT and CDR2 is FQNNGV. CDR3 length: 16 residues. Trimming stripped 0 bases from V and 2 bases from J, with 14 bases between.